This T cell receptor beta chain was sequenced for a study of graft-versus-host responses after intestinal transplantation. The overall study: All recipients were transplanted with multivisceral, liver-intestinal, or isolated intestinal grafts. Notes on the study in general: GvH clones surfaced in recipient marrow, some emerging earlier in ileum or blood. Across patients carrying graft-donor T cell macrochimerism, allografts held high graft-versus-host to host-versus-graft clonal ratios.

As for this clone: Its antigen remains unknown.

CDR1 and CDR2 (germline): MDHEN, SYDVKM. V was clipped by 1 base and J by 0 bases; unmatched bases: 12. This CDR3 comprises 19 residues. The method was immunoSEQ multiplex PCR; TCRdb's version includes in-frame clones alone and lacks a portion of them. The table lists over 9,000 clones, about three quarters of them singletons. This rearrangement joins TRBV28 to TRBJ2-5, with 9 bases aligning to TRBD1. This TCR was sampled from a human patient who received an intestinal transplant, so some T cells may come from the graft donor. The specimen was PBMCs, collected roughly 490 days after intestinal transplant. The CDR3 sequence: CASSLFTGTGKGDQETQYF. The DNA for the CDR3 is TGTGCCAGCAGTTTATTCACCGGGACAGGGAAAGGAGACCAAGAGACCCAGTACTTC.